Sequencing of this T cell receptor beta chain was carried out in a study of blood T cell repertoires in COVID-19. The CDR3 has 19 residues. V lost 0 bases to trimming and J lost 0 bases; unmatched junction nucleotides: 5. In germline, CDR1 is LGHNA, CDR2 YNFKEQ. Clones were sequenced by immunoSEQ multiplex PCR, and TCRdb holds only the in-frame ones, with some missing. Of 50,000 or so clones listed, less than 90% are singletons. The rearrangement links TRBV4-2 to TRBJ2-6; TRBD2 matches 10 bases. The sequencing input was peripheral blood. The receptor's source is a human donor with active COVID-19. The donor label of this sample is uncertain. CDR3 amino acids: CASSQEAGLASSGANVLTF. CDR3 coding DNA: TGTGCCAGCAGCCAAGAGGCGGGACTAGCGTCCTCTGGGGCCAACGTCCTGACTTTC.